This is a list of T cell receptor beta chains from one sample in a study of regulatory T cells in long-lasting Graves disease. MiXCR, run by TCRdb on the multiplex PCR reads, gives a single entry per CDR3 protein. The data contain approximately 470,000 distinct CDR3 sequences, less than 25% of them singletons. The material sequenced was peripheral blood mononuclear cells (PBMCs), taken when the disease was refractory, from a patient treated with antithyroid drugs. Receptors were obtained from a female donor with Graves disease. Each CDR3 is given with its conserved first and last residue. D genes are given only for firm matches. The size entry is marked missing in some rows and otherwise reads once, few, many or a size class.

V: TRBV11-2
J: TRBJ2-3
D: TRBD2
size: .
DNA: TGTGCCAGCACCGTGGGGCTTAGCGGGAGTTCCCGGGATACGCAGTATTTT
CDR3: CASTVGLSGSSRDTQYF

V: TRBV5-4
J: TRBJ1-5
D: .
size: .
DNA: TGTGCCAGCAGCCAAGGGCAGGCAGAACAGCCCCAGCATTTT
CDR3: CASSQGQAEQPQHF

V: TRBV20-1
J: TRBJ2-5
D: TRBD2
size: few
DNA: TGCAGTGCTAGTAAATCGGGCAGCGGGAGGATGGAGACCCAGTACTTC
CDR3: CSASKSGSGRMETQYF

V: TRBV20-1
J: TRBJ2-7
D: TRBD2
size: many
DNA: TGCAGTGCTAGTCGGACTAGCTCGTACGAGCAGTACTTC
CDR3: CSASRTSSYEQYF

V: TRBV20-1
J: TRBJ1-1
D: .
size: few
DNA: TGCAGTGCTAGATCGGTTCCGAACCCCACTGAAGCTTTCTTT
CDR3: CSARSVPNPTEAFF

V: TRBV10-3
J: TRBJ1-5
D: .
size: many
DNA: TGTGCCATCAGTGAGTCGGAGAATCAGCCCCAGCATTTT
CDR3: CAISESENQPQHF

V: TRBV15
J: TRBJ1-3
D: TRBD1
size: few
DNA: TGTGCCACCAGCAGAGATAGGGGACAGTCCTCTGGAAACACCATATATTTT
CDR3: CATSRDRGQSSGNTIYF

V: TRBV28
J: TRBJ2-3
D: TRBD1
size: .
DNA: TGTGCCAGCAGTCCCTATTGGACAGGGGGTTCCACAGATACGCAGTATTTT
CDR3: CASSPYWTGGSTDTQYF

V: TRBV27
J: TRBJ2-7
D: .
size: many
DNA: TGTGCCAGCAGCTGGGCCGGGAGCTCCTACGAGCAGTACTTC
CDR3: CASSWAGSSYEQYF

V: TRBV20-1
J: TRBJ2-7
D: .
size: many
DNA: TGCAGTGCTAGAGATCTTACCGGTAACTACGAGCAGTACTTC
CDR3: CSARDLTGNYEQYF

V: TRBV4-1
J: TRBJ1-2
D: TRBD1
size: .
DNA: TGCGCCAGCAGCCACGGGACAGCCGCCGGGGGTGGCTACACCTTC
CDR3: CASSHGTAAGGGYTF

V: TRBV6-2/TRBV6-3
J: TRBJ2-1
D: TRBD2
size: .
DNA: TGTGCCTCCGGACTAGCGGGAGGGCTAGGCGATGAGCAGTTCTTC
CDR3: CASGLAGGLGDEQFF

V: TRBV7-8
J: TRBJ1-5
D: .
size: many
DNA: TGTGCCAGCAGCTCAAACCGGGGGTTTAGCAATCAGCCCCAGCATTTT
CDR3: CASSSNRGFSNQPQHF

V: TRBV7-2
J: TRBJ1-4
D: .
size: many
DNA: TGTGCCAGCAGCTGGACGGCAACTAATGAAAAACTGTTTTTT
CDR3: CASSWTATNEKLFF

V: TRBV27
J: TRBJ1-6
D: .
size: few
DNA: TGTGCCAGCAGTCCCCTGGCAGGGGCTGTCTATAATTCACCCCTCCACTTT
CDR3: CASSPLAGAVYNSPLHF

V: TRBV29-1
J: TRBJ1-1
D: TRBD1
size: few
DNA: TGCAGCGTTACGTATGGACAGGCCACTGAAGCTTTCTTT
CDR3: CSVTYGQATEAFF

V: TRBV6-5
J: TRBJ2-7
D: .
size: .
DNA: TGTGCCAGCAGTTACCGGCGTAGGGGGGGATGGGAGGAGCAGTACTTC
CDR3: CASSYRRRGGWEEQYF

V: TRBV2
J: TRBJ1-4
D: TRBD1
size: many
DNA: TGTGCCAGCAGTGACCAGGGACAGCGTAATGAAAAACTGTTTTTT
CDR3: CASSDQGQRNEKLFF

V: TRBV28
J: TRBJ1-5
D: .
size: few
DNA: TGTGCCAGCAGCCTAGGGGCCAAAGGTAACAATCAGCCCCAGCATTTT
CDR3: CASSLGAKGNNQPQHF

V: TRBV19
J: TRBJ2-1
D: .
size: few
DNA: TGTGCCAGTAGTGCCCTTGGGGGATTCAGGAATGAGCAGTTCTTC
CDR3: CASSALGGFRNEQFF

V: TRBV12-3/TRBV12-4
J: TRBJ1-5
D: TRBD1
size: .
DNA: TGTGCCAGCAGTTACCGTCACGGACAGGGGGATCAGCCCCAGCATTTT
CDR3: CASSYRHGQGDQPQHF

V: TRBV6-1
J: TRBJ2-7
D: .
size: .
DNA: TGTGCCAGCGAAGGGGGGGGCTACGAGCAGTACTTC
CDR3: CASEGGGYEQYF

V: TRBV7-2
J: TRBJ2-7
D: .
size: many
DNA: TGTGCCAGCAGTCCCACTGGGCACGAGCAGTACTTC
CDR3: CASSPTGHEQYF

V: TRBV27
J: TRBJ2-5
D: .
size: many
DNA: TGTGCCAGCAGTTTATCCAGCTACAACCTCCAAGAGACCCAGTACTTC
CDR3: CASSLSSYNLQETQYF